A selection of T cell receptor beta chains follows, all from one sample in a study of Ad26.COV2.S vaccination and SARS-CoV-2 variants. Some clones are missing from TCRdb's copy, which holds only in-frame ones; the method was immunoSEQ multiplex PCR. The profile shows a few hundred thousand clones, around 82% of them singletons. This specimen consisted of peripheral blood, obtained in a trial of Ad26.COV2.S vaccine versus placebo. These receptor sequences come from a person between 18 and 65 years old who received the Ad26.COV2.S COVID-19 vaccine or a placebo. The CDR3 runs from the conserved cysteine through the conserved F or W. Each record gives: D gene, clone size, V gene, J gene, CDR3 DNA, CDR3 protein. D genes are given only for firm matches. The size of a clone is reported for some rows only, either as once, few or many, or as a class for expanded clones.

>NA|NA|TRBV18|TRBJ1-3
TGTGCCAGCTCACCAACGGTGTACTCTGGAAACACCATATATTTT
CASSPTVYSGNTIYF
>NA|NA|TRBV7-9|TRBJ2-5
TGTGCCAGCAGCTTAAGGGGTAATCAGGAGACCCAGTACTTC
CASSLRGNQETQYF
>NA|NA|TRBV2|TRBJ2-6
TGTGCCAGCAGGGAATGGGCAGCTGGGGCCAACGTCCTGACTTTC
CASREWAAGANVLTF
>NA|NA|TRBV5-1|TRBJ2-1
TGCGCCAGCAGCCCGCAAGGGGTAGACAATGAGCAGTTCTTC
CASSPQGVDNEQFF
>NA|NA|TRBV5-1|TRBJ2-1
TGCGCCAGCAGCGACCGAGCGGGCAGCTCCTACAATGAGCAGTTCTTC
CASSDRAGSSYNEQFF
>TRBD1|NA|TRBV14|TRBJ1-1
TGTGCCAGCAGCCAATTACAGGGGGGTCCTCGGGCTTTCTTT
CASSQLQGGPRAFF
>NA|NA|TRBV18|TRBJ1-5
TGTGCCAGCTCACAGGGGGTCGCGCAGCCCCAGCATTTT
CASSQGVAQPQHF
>TRBD1|NA|TRBV19|TRBJ2-7
TGTGCCAGTAGTATAGATGGTGAAGAGTGGACAGGGGCGGACGAGCAGTACTTC
CASSIDGEEWTGADEQYF
>TRBD1|NA|TRBV4-3|TRBJ1-1
TGCGCCAGCAGCCACCGACAGGGGCGCACTGAAGCTTTCTTT
CASSHRQGRTEAFF
>NA|once|TRBV5-1|TRBJ1-1
TGCGCCAGCAGCTTCTACACTGATATCAACACTGAAGCTTTCTTT
CASSFYTDINTEAFF
>NA|NA|TRBV5-1|TRBJ2-7
TGCGCCAGCAGGGAATGGGCGCCTTCGGCCTACGAGCAGTACTTC
CASREWAPSAYEQYF
>NA|NA|TRBV11-3|TRBJ2-4
TGTGCCAGCAGCGCCCGGACTGCGGTAGCCAAAAACATTCAGTACTTC
CASSARTAVAKNIQYF
>NA|NA|TRBV4-3|TRBJ2-3
TGCGCCAGCAGCCAAGAGATGGGAAGAGGGGATACGCAGTATTTT
CASSQEMGRGDTQYF
>NA|NA|TRBV4-1|TRBJ2-1
TGCGCCAGCAGCCAAGGTATAGCGGTCCCGTACAATGAGCAGTTCTTC
CASSQGIAVPYNEQFF
>NA|NA|TRBV10-3|TRBJ2-5
TGTGCCATCAGTGACCCTGGGCAACCTTTACAAGAGACCCAGTACTTC
CAISDPGQPLQETQYF
>NA|NA|TRBV12-2|TRBJ2-5
TGTGCAAGTCGCTCGGACAGCCAAGAGACCCAGTACTTC
CASRSDSQETQYF
>TRBD2|NA|TRBV7-3|TRBJ2-5
TGTGCCAGCAGCCCCTCAGCGGGGGTACCCCAAGAGACCCAGTACTTC
CASSPSAGVPQETQYF
>NA|NA|TRBV11-1|TRBJ1-1
TGTGCCAGCAGCTTAGCGTACGGGGCGAACACTGAAGCTTTCTTT
CASSLAYGANTEAFF
>TRBD2|NA|TRBV7-2|TRBJ2-4
TGTGCCAGCAGTAGGAGCGGGGGGGCACTCATTCAGTACTTC
CASSRSGGALIQYF
>NA|NA|TRBV11-2|TRBJ1-4
TGTGCCAGCAGCTTATGGTTCAGGGCAACTAATGAAAAACTGTTTTTT
CASSLWFRATNEKLFF
>TRBD2|NA|TRBV4-3|TRBJ2-3
TGCGCCAGCAGCCAAGCCTTTGGGGGGGGGAGCACAGATACGCAGTATTTT
CASSQAFGGGSTDTQYF
>NA|NA|TRBV20-1|TRBJ1-2
TGCAGTGCTAGACTTGGCTACACCTTC
CSARLGYTF
>NA|NA|TRBV30|TRBJ2-1
TGTGCCTGGAGTGTGGGTAATGAGCAGTTCTTC
CAWSVGNEQFF
>NA|NA|TRBV4-3|TRBJ2-5
TGCGCCAGCAGCCAAGATGGACATCTACAAGAGACCCAGTACTTC
CASSQDGHLQETQYF
>NA|NA|TRBV6-1|TRBJ2-2
TGTGCCAGCAGTGAACACAGGAAGACCGGGGAGCTGTTTTTT
CASSEHRKTGELFF
>TRBD1|NA|TRBV5-1|TRBJ1-4
TGCGCCAGCAGCAAGGGACAGGGTGAAGAAAAACTGTTTTTT
CASSKGQGEEKLFF
>NA|NA|TRBV19|TRBJ2-3
TGTGCCAGTAGTAATTTTGTAGATACGCAGTATTTT
CASSNFVDTQYF
>TRBD2|NA|TRBV18|TRBJ2-5
TGTGCCAGCTCAGCGGCTAGCGGGGGGCCTGGTGAGACCCAGTACTTC
CASSAASGGPGETQYF
>NA|few|TRBV5-1|TRBJ2-7
TGCGCCAGCAGCTTGGAGGGTTACGAGCAGTACTTC
CASSLEGYEQYF
>NA|NA|TRBV5-8|TRBJ2-5
TGTGCCAGCAGCTCTCTCTCGGGGGTGGCCCTACAAGAGACCCAGTACTTC
CASSSLSGVALQETQYF
>NA|many|TRBV6-4|TRBJ2-3
TGTGCCAGCAGTGACGGGAATCATGCAGATACGCAGTATTTT
CASSDGNHADTQYF